Below, 27 T cell receptor beta chains from the same sample are listed, as sequenced in a study of CD8+ T cells in alopecia areata (dated by TCRdb to 2016 to 2019). The sample's time point label, decoded: baseline before oral tofacitinib. Receptors were amplified or captured by the immunoSEQ multiplex PCR assay. For TCR sequencing, RNA was extracted from every sample and reverse transcribed into cDNA to serve as template. TCRdb retrieved this table from immuneACCESS and kept in-frame rearrangements only. Not all clones are present; in checked studies, unresolved V genes account for under half, and no reason is known for the remainder. This sample gives fewer than 200,000 clones in total; 67% of them show up just once. About 10% of the sample is held by the ten biggest clonotypes. This specimen was CD8+ T cells sorted from blood, taken at week 0. The receptor set was obtained from a human donor with alopecia areata.

V and J are TRBV2 and TRBJ2-5; TRBD2 aligns across 13 bases. The germline V gene encodes CDR1 SNHLY and CDR2 FYNNEI. The trim removed 6 bases at V and 1 base at J, leaving 8 bases unmatched. CDR3 length: 17 amino acids. CDR3 nucleotide sequence: TGTGCCAGCAGCTTAGGACTAGCGGGGGCGGTCCAAGAGACCCAGTACTTC. Translation: CASSLGLAGAVQETQYF. The whole variable domain, filled in from reference TRBV2 and TRBJ2-5, reads EPEVTQTPSHQVTQMGQEVILRCVPISNHLYFYWYRQILGQKVEFLVSFYNNEISEKSEIFDDQFSVERPDGSNFTLKIRSTKLEDSAMYFCASSLGLAGAVQETQYFGPGTRLLVL.

The chain couples TRBV30 to TRBJ1-1; D is unresolved. Deletions cut 0 bases from V and 1 base from J, with 9 bases between. From germline, CDR1 is GTSNPN and CDR2 SVGIG (reference sequence). The CDR3 has 14 amino acids. CDR3 DNA: TGTGCCTGGAGTGTCACTCTCGGGAACACTGAAGCTTTCTTT. It specifies CAWSVTLGNTEAFF.

The rearrangement joins TRBV13 to TRBJ2-3; no firm D call. Trimming cost V 5 bases and J 2 bases, with 17 bases left between them. In germline, CDR1 is PRHDT, CDR2 FYEKMQ (reference sequence). The CDR3 extends over 16 amino acids. The CDR3 nucleotides read TGTGCCAGCAGCAACCAACTTCAATACCTCACAGATACGCAGTATTTT. This gives the protein CASSNQLQYLTDTQYF.

This clone was detected only a few times. The genes are TRBV4-1 and TRBJ2-7, with D possibly being TRBD2 (5 bases). Germline V gene sequence: CDR1 MGHRA, CDR2 YSYEKL. This CDR3 spans 13 amino acids. V lost 1 base and J 2 bases, leaving 6 bases between the germline ends. The CDR3 DNA follows: TGCGCCAGCAGCCAAGGGACTCCCTACGAGCAGTACTTC. Encoded protein: CASSQGTPYEQYF.

This chain uses TRBV27 with TRBJ2-7, with 9 positions matching TRBD1. Trimming cost V 4 bases and J 6 bases; bases outside gene matches: 4. The length of the CDR3 is 13 residues. The germline gives CDR1 MNHEY, CDR2 SMNVEV (reference sequence). The CDR3 DNA reads as TGTGCCAGCAGTTCAGGACAGGGGCGCGAGCAGTACTTC. Protein product: CASSSGQGREQYF.

The genes are TRBV7-7 and TRBJ2-2; the match to TRBD1 covers 7 bases. This CDR3 region has 14 residues. CDR1 is SSHAT, CDR2 FNYEAQ, per germline (reference sequence). The V segment lost 9 bases and the J segment 4 bases; nucleotides outside the gene matches: 8. CDR3 DNA: TGTGCCAGGACCTCAGGGGGTCGCACCGGGGAGCTGTTTTTT. Its translation is CARTSGGRTGELFF.

A single count supports this clone. The chain joins TRBV11-2 to TRBJ2-1; D is perhaps TRBD1 (5 bases). Germline V gene data show CDR1 as SGHAT and CDR2 as FQNNGV. The CDR3 loop spans 11 amino acids. Trimming removed 5 bases at V and 15 bases at J, with 14 bases between. In DNA, the CDR3 is TGTGCCAGCAGCCCAGGGTTGGTATCGTTCTTC. Protein sequence: CASSPGLVSFF. Based on the CDR3 plus reference TRBV11-2 and TRBJ2-1, the full variable domain is EAGVAQSPRYKIIEKRQSVAFWCNPISGHATLYWYQQILGQGPKLLIQFQNNGVVDDSQLPKDRFSAERLKGVDSTLKIQPAKLEDSAVYLCASSPGLVSFFGPGTRLTVL.

This clone has more than one count but fewer than ten. This sequence joins TRBV10-3 and TRBJ1-5; a weak D match, TRBD1 (5 bases). This CDR3 is built from 18 residues. The germline gives CDR1 ENHRY, CDR2 SYGVKD. Between the trimmed V and J ends, which lost 4 bases and 0 bases, there was a span of 19 bases. CDR3 loop: CAISGWTRDPDSNQPQHF. For the CDR3, the DNA is TGTGCCATCAGTGGATGGACAAGGGATCCCGATAGCAATCAGCCCCAGCATTTT.

This clone came up a few times. The genes are TRBV29-1 and TRBJ2-1; 7 nucleotides agree with TRBD2. Germline V CDR1 and CDR2: SQVTM, ANQGSEA. The CDR3 is made up of 16 amino acids. V was clipped by 2 bases and J by 2 bases; unmatched bases: 9. This chain's CDR3 is CSVELSTGLTYNEQFF. The CDR3, as DNA: TGCAGCGTTGAACTCTCGACGGGACTAACCTACAATGAGCAGTTCTTC.

The rearrangement uses TRBV19 and TRBJ2-7; maybe TRBD1 (5 bases). The germline CDR1 and CDR2 sequences are LNHDA and SQIVND (reference sequence). The V and J ends lost 3 bases and 4 bases respectively, with 19 bases between them. This CDR3 comprises 16 residues. CDR3: CASSISWGPSSYEQYF. The CDR3, as DNA: TGTGCCAGTAGTATCTCATGGGGCCCCAGTAGTTACGAGCAGTACTTC.

The V gene is TRBV18, the J gene TRBJ2-3, with D perhaps assigned TRBD1 or TRBD2 (5 bases each). The CDR3 contains 17 residues. Germline V lookup: CDR1 KGHSH, CDR2 LQKENI. V was pared by 0 bases and J by 2 bases, with 15 bases between. Here the CDR3 DNA reads TGTGCCAGCTCACCACCGGGACCAAGCCCCACCACAGATACGCAGTATTTT. Its protein is CASSPPGPSPTTDTQYF.

This chain links TRBV2 with TRBJ2-7, with 9 bases identical to TRBD1. Unmatched junction bases numbered 9, after V lost 7 bases and J lost 5 bases. Germline CDR1 and CDR2: SNHLY and FYNNEI. CDR3 length equals 14 residues. CDR3 sequence (DNA): TGTGCCAGCACCGCGCCGGGACAGGGCGACGAGCAGTACTTC. Residues: CASTAPGQGDEQYF. The whole variable domain, remainder taken from reference TRBV2 and TRBJ2-7, is EPEVTQTPSHQVTQMGQEVILRCVPISNHLYFYWYRQILGQKVEFLVSFYNNEISEKSEIFDDQFSVERPDGSNFTLKIRSTKLEDSAMYFCASTAPGQGDEQYFGPGTRLTVT.

The rearrangement links TRBV29-1 to TRBJ1-2; weak D call: TRBD1 (5 bases). V was trimmed by 7 bases and J by 7 bases, leaving 25 bases between them. CDR1 and CDR2 (germline): SQVTM, ANQGSEA. The CDR3 has 15 residues. The chain's CDR3 is CSGLDPKRGWGGYTF. The CDR3 coding sequence is TGCAGCGGACTTGACCCGAAGAGGGGATGGGGTGGCTACACCTTC.

V is TRBV12-5 and J is TRBJ2-5; D gene ambiguous. Trimming took off 8 bases at V and 0 bases at J, with 10 bases between the two ends. The length of the CDR3 is 13 residues. Per the germline V gene, CDR1 is LGHNT and CDR2 is FRNRAP. The CDR3 coding sequence is TGTGCTAGTCGTGCCGAGGACCAAGAGACCCAGTACTTC. It yields the protein CASRAEDQETQYF.

This clone was found a few times. The rearrangement links TRBV19 to TRBJ1-2; D not certain. The CDR3 extends over 10 amino acids. Germline V gene lookup returns CDR1 LNHDA and CDR2 SQIVND (reference sequence). As DNA, the CDR3 is TGTGGGAAAGGGAAGGATGGCTACACCTTC. It encodes CGKGKDGYTF. Complete variable domain (other parts from reference TRBV19 and TRBJ1-2): DGGITQSPKYLFRKEGQNVTLSCEQNLNHDAMYWYRQDPGQGLRLIYYSQIVNDFQKGDIAEGYSVSREKKESFPLTVTSAQKNPTAFYLCGKGKDGYTFGSGTRLTVV.

V and J are TRBV2 and TRBJ2-4, with D unresolved. Germline lookup yields CDR1 SNHLY and CDR2 FYNNEI. Trimming pared 0 bases from V and 0 bases from J, leaving 9 bases between. This CDR3 comprises 16 residues. The CDR3 region has the DNA TGTGCCAGCAGTGAAGCGCCAACAGTAGCCAAAAACATTCAGTACTTC. Protein product: CASSEAPTVAKNIQYF.

This chain joins TRBV5-6 and TRBJ2-7; 12 positions agree with TRBD2. The CDR3 has 17 amino acids. CDR1 and CDR2 (germline): SGHDT, YYEEEE. The trim removed 3 bases at V and 3 bases at J, leaving 10 bases unmatched. The CDR3 loop is CASSSGTSGPGIYEQYF. The CDR3 DNA reads TGTGCCAGCAGCTCCGGGACTAGCGGGCCTGGTATCTACGAGCAGTACTTC.

The chain is built from TRBV4-1 and TRBJ1-4, with D tentatively TRBD1 (5 bases). Germline values: CDR1 MGHRA, CDR2 YSYEKL. V shed 1 base and J shed 6 bases, with 9 bases lying between them. The CDR3 consists of 14 residues. CDR3 nucleotides: TGCGCCAGCAGCCAAGCACAGGCTGATGAAAAACTGTTTTTT. Translating gives CASSQAQADEKLFF.

The chain carries TRBV5-1 and TRBJ2-5; D ambiguous. V was pared by 4 bases and J by 0 bases, with 7 bases between. CDR3 size: 13 residues. Germline V gives CDR1 SGHRS, CDR2 YFSETQ. CDR3 DNA sequence: TGCGCCAGCAGCGTAACTCACCAAGAGACCCAGTACTTC. This encodes CASSVTHQETQYF. The full variable domain, its missing parts supplied by reference TRBV5-1 and TRBJ2-5, is KAGVTQTPRYLIKTRGQQVTLSCSPISGHRSVSWYQQTPGQGLQFLFEYFSETQRNKGNFPGRFSGRQFSNSRSEMNVSTLELGDSALYLCASSVTHQETQYFGPGTRLLVL.

The table lists this clone with a few counts. The chain recombines TRBV29-1 with TRBJ1-4; D unresolved. The germline V gene encodes CDR1 SQVTM and CDR2 ANQGSEA. The CDR3 runs to 13 residues. V dropped 3 bases and J dropped 7 bases, with 12 bases sitting between them. CDR3: CSVEDASGEKLFF. Written as DNA, the CDR3 is TGCAGCGTTGAGGACGCGTCGGGTGAAAAACTGTTTTTT.

The rearrangement uses TRBV4-1 and TRBJ2-7; D is unresolved. CDR3 size: 14 residues. Between the trimmed V and J ends, which lost 2 bases and 1 base, there was a span of 9 bases. CDR1 is MGHRA, CDR2 YSYEKL, per germline. CDR3 sequence reads: CASSQFHGSYEQYF. CDR3 sequence (DNA): TGCGCCAGCAGCCAATTCCATGGGTCCTACGAGCAGTACTTC.

The V gene is TRBV5-1, the J gene TRBJ2-1; possible D gene TRBD2, 5 bases. CDR1 is SGHRS, CDR2 YFSETQ, per germline. The V gene lost 4 bases and the J gene lost 8 bases, with 13 bases spanning the gap. This CDR3 has 13 residues. The CDR3 loop is CASSPGTVDEQFF. The CDR3 DNA is TGCGCCAGCAGCCCGGGAACAGTCGATGAGCAGTTCTTC.

The chain has TRBV27 and TRBJ2-2; 8 bases are a match to TRBD2. V shed 8 bases and J 8 bases; nucleotides not matched to a gene: 13. The CDR3 is 15 residues long. Germline V gives CDR1 MNHEY, CDR2 SMNVEV (reference sequence). The CDR3, as DNA: TGTGCCAGCTCCATCGTGCGGGGGGAAGAAGGGGAGCTGTTTTTT. Protein sequence: CASSIVRGEEGELFF.

The gene calls are TRBV13 and TRBJ1-1, with 9 positions matching TRBD1. The CDR3 length is 15 residues. V lost 5 bases, J lost 6 bases, and 10 bases stayed unmatched. Per germline, CDR1 PRHDT and CDR2 FYEKMQ (reference sequence). CDR3 coding DNA: TGTGCCAGCAGCCCAAACAGGGGGCGAGGCGCTGAAGCTTTCTTT. Translating gives CASSPNRGRGAEAFF.

As concerns this clone: Different DNA sequences within this sample yield the same CDR3. The V and J genes are TRBV4-1 and TRBJ2-7; TRBD1 agrees at 10 bases. CDR1 is MGHRA and CDR2 is YSYEKL in the germline V gene. The trim removed 3 bases at V and 2 bases at J, leaving 4 bases unmatched. The CDR3 consists of 15 residues. The CDR3 region is CASSQGQGTTYEQYF. The CDR3 DNA reads TGCGCCAGCAGCCAGGGACAGGGGACAACCTACGAGCAGTACTTC.

V gene TRBV4-2 combines with J gene TRBJ2-2, with 8 bases fitting TRBD1. CDR3 length: 15 amino acids. V dropped 6 bases and J dropped 1; count of bases not matched to a gene: 4. CDR1 is LGHNA, CDR2 YNFKEQ, per germline. CDR3 residues: CASSSGTGNTGELFF. DNA of the CDR3: TGTGCCAGCAGTTCCGGGACAGGGAACACCGGGGAGCTGTTTTTT.

The chain couples TRBV29-1 to TRBJ1-2; 10 nucleotides match TRBD1. The V gene's germline CDR1 is SQVTM and CDR2 ANQGSEA. With V trimmed by 4 bases and J by 1 base, 12 bases remained unmatched. The CDR3 has 17 amino acids. DNA of the CDR3: TGCAGCGTTGTGGGCCGGGGGACAGGGGTCGATAACTATGGCTACACCTTC. Translated, it gives CSVVGRGTGVDNYGYTF.